This T cell receptor (beta chain) was identified during a study of T cell repertoires in cytomegalovirus infection. Germline lookup yields CDR1 ENHRY and CDR2 SYGVKD. The CDR3 length is 14 residues. The trim removed 6 bases at V and 4 bases at J, leaving 6 bases unmatched. Each CDR3 protein gets one entry after TCRdb re-called the reads with MiXCR. The sample lists about 400,000 distinct CDR3 sequences, 18% seen once, with 8.7% in the top ten. This clonotype was seen more than once but under ten times. Sequenced input: PBMCs. The receptor's source is a human donor in good health (CMV status not recorded). Some clones in this sample may be carry-over from other donors' samples. The chain links TRBV10-3 to TRBJ2-7; 10 bases are a match to TRBD1. The CDR3 DNA reads TGTGCCATCAGGGAGCCGGGACAGGGGTACGAGCAGTACTTC. Its protein is CAIREPGQGYEQYF.